This TCR beta chain is drawn from a study of T cells in Graves' hyperthyroidism and ophthalmopathy. For the study at large: Before treatment of any kind, peripheral blood was taken at initial diagnosis.

Researchers amplified the TCR beta CDR3 regions from RNA transcripts. A set of HTBI primers served as the primers for a first-round RT-PCR of the TCR CDR3. TCRdb called the multiplex PCR reads again in MiXCR, with one record for every CDR3 protein. The sample shows 250,000 to 300,000 distinct CDR3 sequences, roughly 14% of them seen only once. This clonotype was recorded many times. What it binds is not known. Study conclusions and caveats: Most expanded thyroid clonotypes above 0.001 recurred in blood.

This CDR3 has 16 amino acids. Germline lookup yields CDR1 MNHNS and CDR2 SASEGT. J was trimmed by 6 bases and V by 4 bases; bases with no gene match: 14. The origin of this receptor is a woman aged 30 to 39 with Graves' hyperthyroidism that later progressed to Graves' ophthalmopathy. Sequenced input: blood. The chain carries TRBV6-1 and TRBJ1-1, with 7 bases that match TRBD1. The CDR3 loop is CASSGKVTGRIPEAFF. The CDR3 region has the DNA TGTGCCAGCAGTGGGAAAGTGACAGGGAGGATTCCTGAAGCTTTCTTT.